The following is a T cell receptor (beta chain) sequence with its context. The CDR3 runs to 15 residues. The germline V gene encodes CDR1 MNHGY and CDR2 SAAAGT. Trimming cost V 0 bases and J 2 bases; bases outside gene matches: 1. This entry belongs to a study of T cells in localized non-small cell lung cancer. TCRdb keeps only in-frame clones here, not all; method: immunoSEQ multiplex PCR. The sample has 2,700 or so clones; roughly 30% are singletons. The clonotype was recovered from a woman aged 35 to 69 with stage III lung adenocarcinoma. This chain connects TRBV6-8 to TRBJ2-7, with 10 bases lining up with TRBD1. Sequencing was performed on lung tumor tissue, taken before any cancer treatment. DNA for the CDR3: TGTGCCAGCAGTTACTCCGACAGGGGGCCCTACGAGCAGTACTTC. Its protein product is CASSYSDRGPYEQYF.